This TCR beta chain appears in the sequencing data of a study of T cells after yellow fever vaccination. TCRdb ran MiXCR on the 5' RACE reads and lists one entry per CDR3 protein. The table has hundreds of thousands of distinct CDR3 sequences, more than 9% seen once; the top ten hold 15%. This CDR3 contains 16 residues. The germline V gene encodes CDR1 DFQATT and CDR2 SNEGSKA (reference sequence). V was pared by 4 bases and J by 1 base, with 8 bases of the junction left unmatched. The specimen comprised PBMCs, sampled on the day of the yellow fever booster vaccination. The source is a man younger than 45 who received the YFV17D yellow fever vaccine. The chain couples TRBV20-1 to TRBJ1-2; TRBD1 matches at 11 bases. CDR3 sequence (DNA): TGCAGTGCTACCGGGACAGGGGGTTGGGATAACTATGGCTACACCTTC. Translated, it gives CSATGTGGWDNYGYTF.